This TCR beta chain was sequenced in a study of T-cell reconstitution after alpha-beta-depleted transplantation in children. Germline V gene lookup returns CDR1 SNHLY and CDR2 FYNNEI. V lost 9 bases to trimming and J lost 4 bases; unmatched junction nucleotides: 14. The CDR3 consists of 16 residues. This clonotype occurred a few times. Unique molecular identifiers tagged the TCRbeta library. One entry per CDR3 protein results from TCRdb running MiXCR on the PCR reads. The table shows around 360,000 distinct CDR3 sequences, with 10% occurring only once. This rearrangement joins TRBV2 to TRBJ2-3; TRBD2 aligns across 9 bases. Sample: PBMCs from the stem cell graft donor, taken from the stem cell graft. The receptor was isolated from a human donor who donated a stem cell graft to a child with acute lymphoblastic leukemia. The DNA of the CDR3 is TGTGCCAGTTATCGGGCTAGCGGGACTAATTCAGATACGCAGTATTTT. The encoded protein is CASYRASGTNSDTQYF. Combining the CDR3 with reference TRBV2 and TRBJ2-3 gives the whole variable domain EPEVTQTPSHQVTQMGQEVILRCVPISNHLYFYWYRQILGQKVEFLVSFYNNEISEKSEIFDDQFSVERPDGSNFTLKIRSTKLEDSAMYFCASYRASGTNSDTQYFGPGTRLTVL.